This T cell receptor beta chain is from a study of shared T cell receptors in the human thymus. The CDR3 runs 15 residues. The V and J ends lost 0 bases and 3 bases respectively, with 12 bases between them. Germline V gene data show CDR1 as LNHDA and CDR2 as SQIVND (reference sequence). Here immunoSEQ multiplex PCR was the method, and the copy in TCRdb shows in-frame clones only, minus some. This table has hundreds of thousands of clones, more than 75% appearing once. This sample was also put to use in a study of human thymus T cells. From that paper: Donors were healthy Finnish babies undergoing corrective operations for congenital heart defects. Resections were taken during corrective heart surgery, and the thymus tissue came from these. Thymic and blood repertoires appeared to carry a bias in their V and J gene usage. Thymic repertoires from unrelated individuals overlapped highly, related research reported.

The chain joins TRBV19 to TRBJ2-7, with D possibly TRBD1 on 5 matching bases. The source of this sequence is a boy under two years old with a congenital heart defect. Sequenced input: thymocytes. As DNA, the CDR3 is TGTGCCAGTAGTATAGATCGTGGACATAACTACGAGCAGTACTTC. This translates into CASSIDRGHNYEQYF. The full variable domain, its missing parts supplied by reference TRBV19 and TRBJ2-7, is DGGITQSPKYLFRKEGQNVTLSCEQNLNHDAMYWYRQDPGQGLRLIYYSQIVNDFQKGDIAEGYSVSREKKESFPLTVTSAQKNPTAFYLCASSIDRGHNYEQYFGPGTRLTVT.